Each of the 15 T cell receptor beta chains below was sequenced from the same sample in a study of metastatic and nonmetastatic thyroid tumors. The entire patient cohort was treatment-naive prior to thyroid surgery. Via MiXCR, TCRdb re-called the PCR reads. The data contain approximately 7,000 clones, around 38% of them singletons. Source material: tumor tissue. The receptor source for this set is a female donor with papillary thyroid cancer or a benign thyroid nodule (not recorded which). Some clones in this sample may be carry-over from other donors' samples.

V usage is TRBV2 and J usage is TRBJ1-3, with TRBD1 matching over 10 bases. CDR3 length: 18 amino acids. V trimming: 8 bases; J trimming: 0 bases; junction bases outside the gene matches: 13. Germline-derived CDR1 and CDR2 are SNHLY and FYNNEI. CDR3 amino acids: CASRQGGQGGLSGNTIYF. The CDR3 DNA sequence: TGTGCCAGCCGCCAGGGAGGACAGGGGGGTCTCTCTGGAAACACCATATATTTT.

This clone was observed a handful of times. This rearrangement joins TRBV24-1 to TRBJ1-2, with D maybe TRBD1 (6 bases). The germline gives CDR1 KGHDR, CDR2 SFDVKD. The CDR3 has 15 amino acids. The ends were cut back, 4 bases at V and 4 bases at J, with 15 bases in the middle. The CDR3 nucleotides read TGTGCCACCAGTGACTCTTCCCGGGACATCTATGGCTACACCTTC. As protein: CATSDSSRDIYGYTF.

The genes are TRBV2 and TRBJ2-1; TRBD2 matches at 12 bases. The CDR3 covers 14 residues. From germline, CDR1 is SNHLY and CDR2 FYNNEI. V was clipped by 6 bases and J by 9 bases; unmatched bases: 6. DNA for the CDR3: TGTGCCAGCAGGACTAGCGGGAGCTATGGTGAGCAGTTCTTC. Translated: CASRTSGSYGEQFF.

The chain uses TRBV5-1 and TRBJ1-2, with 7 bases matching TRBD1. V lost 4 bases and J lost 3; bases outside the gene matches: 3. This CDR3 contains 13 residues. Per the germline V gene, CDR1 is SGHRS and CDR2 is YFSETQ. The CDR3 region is CASSVGQDYGYTF. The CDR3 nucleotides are TGCGCCAGCAGCGTTGGACAGGACTATGGCTACACCTTC.

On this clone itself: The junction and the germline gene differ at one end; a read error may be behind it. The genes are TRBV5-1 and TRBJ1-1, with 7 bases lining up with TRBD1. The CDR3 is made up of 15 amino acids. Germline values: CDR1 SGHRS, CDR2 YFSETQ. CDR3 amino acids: CVSSPGQRMNTEAFF. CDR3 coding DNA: TGCGTCAGCTCCCCGGGACAGCGTATGAACACTGAAGCTTTCTTT.

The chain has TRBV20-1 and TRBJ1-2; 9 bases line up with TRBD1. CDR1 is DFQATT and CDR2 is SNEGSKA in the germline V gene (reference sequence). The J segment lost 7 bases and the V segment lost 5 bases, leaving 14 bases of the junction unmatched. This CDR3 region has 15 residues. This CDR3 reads CSAYRDRALRGGYTF. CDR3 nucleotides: TGCAGTGCTTACCGGGACAGGGCTTTGCGGGGTGGCTACACCTTC.

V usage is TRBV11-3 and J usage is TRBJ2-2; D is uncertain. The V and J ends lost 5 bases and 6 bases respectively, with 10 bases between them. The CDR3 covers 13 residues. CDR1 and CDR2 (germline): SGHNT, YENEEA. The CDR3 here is CASSPAVSGELFF. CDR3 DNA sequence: TGTGCCAGCAGCCCGGCCGTCTCCGGGGAGCTGTTTTTT.

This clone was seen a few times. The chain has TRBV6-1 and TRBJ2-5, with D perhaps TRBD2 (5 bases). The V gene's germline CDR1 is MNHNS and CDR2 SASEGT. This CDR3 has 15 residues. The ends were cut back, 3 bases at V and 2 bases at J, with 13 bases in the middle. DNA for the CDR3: TGTGCCAGCAGTGAGGCCGGTGGGGAGCAAGAGACCCAGTACTTC. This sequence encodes CASSEAGGEQETQYF.

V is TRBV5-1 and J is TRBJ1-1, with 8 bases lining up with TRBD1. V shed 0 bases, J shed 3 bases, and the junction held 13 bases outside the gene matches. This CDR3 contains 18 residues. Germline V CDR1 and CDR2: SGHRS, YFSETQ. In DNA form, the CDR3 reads TGCGCCAGCAGCTTGGTAGCGACAGGGGATCCTCGGGACACTGAAGCTTTCTTT. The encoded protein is CASSLVATGDPRDTEAFF.

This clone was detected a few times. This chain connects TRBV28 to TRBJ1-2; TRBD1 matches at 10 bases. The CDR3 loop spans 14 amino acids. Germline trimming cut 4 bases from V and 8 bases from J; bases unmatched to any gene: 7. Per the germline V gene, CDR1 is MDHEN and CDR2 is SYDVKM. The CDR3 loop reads CASSSDRGTRGYTF. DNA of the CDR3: TGTGCCAGCAGTTCGGACAGGGGGACTAGGGGCTACACCTTC.

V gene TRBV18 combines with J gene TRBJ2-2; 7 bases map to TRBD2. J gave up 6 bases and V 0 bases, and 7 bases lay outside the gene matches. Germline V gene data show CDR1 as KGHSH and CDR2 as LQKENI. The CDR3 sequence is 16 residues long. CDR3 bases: TGTGCCAGCTCACCACCTCTCGGGAGGAGGCCCGGGGAGCTGTTTTTT. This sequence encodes CASSPPLGRRPGELFF.

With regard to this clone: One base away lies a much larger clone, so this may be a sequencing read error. DNA for the CDR3: TGTGCCAGCAGCTTGGAGTCGAGCTATGGCCACACCTTC. Its translation: CASSLESSYGHTF. The chain links TRBV5-6 to TRBJ1-2; D is uncertain. The V gene's germline CDR1 is SGHDT and CDR2 YYEEEE. The CDR3 loop spans 13 amino acids.

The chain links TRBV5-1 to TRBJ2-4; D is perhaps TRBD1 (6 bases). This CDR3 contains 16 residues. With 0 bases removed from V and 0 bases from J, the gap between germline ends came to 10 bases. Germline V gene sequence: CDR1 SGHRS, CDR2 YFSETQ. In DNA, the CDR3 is TGCGCCAGCAGCTTGGGGGACACTCTAGCCAAAAACATTCAGTACTTC. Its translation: CASSLGDTLAKNIQYF.

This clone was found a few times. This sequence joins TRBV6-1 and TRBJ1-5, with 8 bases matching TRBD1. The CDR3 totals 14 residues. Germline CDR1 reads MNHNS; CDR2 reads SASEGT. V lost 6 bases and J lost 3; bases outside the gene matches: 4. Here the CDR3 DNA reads TGTGCCAGCAGCGGACAGGGAAACAATCAGCCCCAGCATTTT. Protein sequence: CASSGQGNNQPQHF.

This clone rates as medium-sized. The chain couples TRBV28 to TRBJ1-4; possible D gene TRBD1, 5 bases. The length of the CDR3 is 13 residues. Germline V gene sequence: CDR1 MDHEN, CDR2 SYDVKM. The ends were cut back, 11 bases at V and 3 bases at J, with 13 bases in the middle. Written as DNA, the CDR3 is TGTGCCGCCAGACTGGGGGCTAATGAAAAACTGTTTTTT. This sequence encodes CAARLGANEKLFF.